The rows below give T cell receptor beta chains drawn from one sample of a study of radiation and T cells in renal cell carcinoma. The repertoire was sequenced with immunoSEQ multiplex PCR; TCRdb's copy has only in-frame clones and lacks some. The sample yields approximately 12,000 clones, about 65% seen once. The starting material was tumor tissue, obtained from a patient whose treatment was nephrectomy without radiotherapy. The source of these receptors is an elderly woman with renal cell carcinoma. The conserved cysteine and the conserved F or W are not part of the CDR3 here.

v_gene	len	CDR3aa
TRBV5-6	12	ASSQERRNTEAF
TRBV7-9	11	ASILQGNTEAF
TRBV5-1	14	ASSPTSHWMGYGYT
TRBV19	12	ASSPDRANYGYT
TRBV2	12	ASTLEGGNQPQH
TRBV5-1	10	ARSRGYNEQF
TRBV11-2	15	ASSLESPVAGSYEQY
TRBV11-2	10	ASSLSVYGYT
TRBV29-1	11	SVNREEDYGYT
TRBV7-9	10	ASSSTEETQY
TRBV18	11	ASSPQASYEQY
TRBV5-4	12	ASSRTGEGTEAF
TRBV6-5	13	ASSGLAGASDTQY
TRBV2	12	ASREWGMNTEAF
TRBV2	14	ASRDRDPSRTGELF
TRBV5-1	19	ASSLQTRFTTKMTVPYGYT
TRBV6-5	13	ASSYSQAYNSPLH
TRBV21-1	10	ASSKRETEAF
TRBV6-5	10	ASSYVGGGYT
TRBV11-2	14	ASSWGRTSPTIEQF
TRBV5-4	14	ASSFLGAAAVRGYT
TRBV28	13	ASSAPGTEYSPLH